This T cell receptor beta chain was observed in a study of T cells in Graves' hyperthyroidism and ophthalmopathy. Germline loops: CDR1 SGHTA, CDR2 FQGNSA. The CDR3 spans 12 residues. V gave up 5 bases and J gave up 9 bases; unmatched junction bases: 3. Amplification targeted TCR beta CDR3 regions from RNA transcripts. First-round RT-PCR targeting the TCR CDR3 was performed with the HTBI primer set. One entry per CDR3 protein, called by TCRdb with MiXCR from the multiplex PCR reads. The sample carries nearly 750,000 distinct CDR3 sequences, 35% recorded once. V and J are TRBV7-2 and TRBJ2-2; TRBD1 matches 7 bases. Sample: blood. This receptor was obtained from a woman in her forties with Graves' hyperthyroidism. DNA for the CDR3: TGTGCCAGCAGCCGGGACAGATGGGAGCTGTTTTTT. This encodes CASSRDRWELFF.